This passage covers 22 T cell receptor beta chains from one sample sequenced in a study of post-analysis software for immune sequencing data. Their target antigens are unknown. Notes on the study in general: Controls showed lower frequencies than patients for 5 or 6 TRBV segments, and TRBV5-6, TRBV5-1 and TRBV20-1 were among these.

The authors incorporated unique molecular identifiers into the TCR beta cDNA libraries. Each CDR3 protein gets one entry after TCRdb re-called the PCR reads with MiXCR. The table records hundreds of thousands of distinct CDR3 sequences, around 40% of them present only once. Sequenced input: blood. Receptors were obtained from a girl aged 10 to 17 with multiple sclerosis.

The CDR3 reads CASSSLGGRGYEQYF. CDR3 coding DNA: TGTGCCAGCAGTTCCCTAGGGGGTAGGGGTTACGAGCAGTACTTC. The chain has TRBV6-5 and TRBJ2-7; D is possibly TRBD1 (6 bases). The V gene lost 4 bases and the J gene lost 4 bases, with 17 bases spanning the gap. The CDR3 runs to 15 residues. Germline-derived CDR1 and CDR2 are MNHEY and SVGAGI.

This clonotype was observed a few times. The rearrangement uses TRBV7-9 and TRBJ2-7; maybe TRBD2 (6 bases). Looked up from germline, CDR1 is SEHNR and CDR2 is FQNEAQ (reference sequence). The CDR3 extends over 16 amino acids. Trimming cost V 6 bases and J 7 bases, with 25 bases left between them. The DNA of the CDR3 is TGTGCCAGCAGTCCTAGGCGGGGACCCCTGTCGCTGGAGCAGTACTTC. As protein: CASSPRRGPLSLEQYF.

This clonotype was seen repeatedly, ten times or more. The chain combines TRBV29-1 with TRBJ2-1; 10 bases line up with TRBD2. J was trimmed by 7 bases and V by 4 bases; bases with no gene match: 4. The CDR3 covers 13 residues. Germline lookup yields CDR1 SQVTM and CDR2 ANQGSEA. CDR3 sequence: CSVAGTSVNEQFF. The CDR3 DNA reads TGCAGCGTTGCCGGGACTAGCGTGAATGAGCAGTTCTTC.

V and J are TRBV15 and TRBJ2-3, with D possibly matching TRBD2 (5 bases). Deletions cut 6 bases from V and 2 bases from J, with 12 bases between. Germline values: CDR1 LNHNV, CDR2 YYDKDF (reference sequence). The CDR3 length is 14 residues. The CDR3 spells CATREGGFTDTQYF. The CDR3 DNA reads TGTGCCACCAGAGAGGGCGGGTTCACAGATACGCAGTATTTT.

This clonotype was detected ten times or more. CDR3 sequence: CAISNRVVGQETQYF. CDR3 nucleotides: TGTGCCATCAGTAACAGGGTAGTCGGCCAAGAGACCCAGTACTTC. The rearrangement joins TRBV10-3 to TRBJ2-5, with D possibly matching TRBD1 (6 bases). This CDR3 comprises 15 residues. V was trimmed by 5 bases and J by 1 base, leaving 14 bases between them. The V gene's germline CDR1 is ENHRY and CDR2 SYGVKD.

This clonotype was recorded many times. This chain uses TRBV28 with TRBJ1-5, with TRBD1 matching 7 bases. The CDR3 length is 13 residues. The V and J ends lost 7 bases and 7 bases, in that order; junction bases with no gene match: 7. Germline-derived CDR1 and CDR2 are MDHEN and SYDVKM. CDR3 sequence reads: CASNPDRKQPQHF. CDR3 DNA: TGTGCCAGCAACCCGGACAGGAAGCAGCCCCAGCATTTT.

The chain joins TRBV5-1 to TRBJ2-1; 7 nucleotides line up with TRBD2. The J segment lost 0 bases and the V segment lost 0 bases, leaving 6 bases of the junction unmatched. The CDR3 consists of 17 residues. CDR1 SGHRS and CDR2 YFSETQ come from the germline V gene. This CDR3 is CASSLEGGISSYNEQFF. The CDR3 bases are TGCGCCAGCAGCTTGGAGGGAGGGATTAGCTCCTACAATGAGCAGTTCTTC.

The chain combines TRBV10-3 with TRBJ2-3; D is perhaps TRBD2 (6 bases). Germline CDR1 ENHRY, CDR2 SYGVKD. V dropped 0 bases and J dropped 0 bases, with 13 bases sitting between them. CDR3 length: 17 residues. CDR3 sequence reads: CAISESRASDSTDTQYF. CDR3 DNA: TGTGCCATCAGTGAGTCGAGGGCTAGCGATAGCACAGATACGCAGTATTTT.

This clonotype was counted between two and nine times. The rearrangement uses TRBV7-2 and TRBJ2-5, with 9 bases aligning to TRBD2. There are 15 residues in the CDR3. Losses at the gene ends were 5 bases for V and 1 base for J; bases not matched to a gene: 5. Germline-derived CDR1 and CDR2 are SGHTA and FQGNSA. CDR3 residues: CASSETSGAQETQYF. CDR3 DNA sequence: TGTGCCAGCAGCGAGACTAGCGGAGCCCAAGAGACCCAGTACTTC. Variable domain in full (rest from reference TRBV7-2 and TRBJ2-5): GAGVSQSPSNKVTEKGKDVELRCDPISGHTALYWYRQSLGQGLEFLIYFQGNSAPDKSGLPSDRFSAERTGGSVSTLTIQRTQQEDSAVYLCASSETSGAQETQYFGPGTRLLVL.

This sequence joins TRBV5-1 and TRBJ2-2; 12 bases are shared with TRBD2. The junction had 7 bases not matched to a gene; V was cut back by 1 base and J by 3 bases. CDR1 SGHRS and CDR2 YFSETQ come from the germline V gene. CDR3 length: 18 amino acids. The CDR3 nucleotides are TGCGCCAGCAGCTTGCAGACTAGCGGGAGTCTCGACACCGGGGAGCTGTTTTTT. Translated, it gives CASSLQTSGSLDTGELFF.

This clonotype was detected a few times. The genes are TRBV4-1 and TRBJ2-1, with a possible D match to TRBD1 (5 bases). CDR1 is MGHRA and CDR2 is YSYEKL in the germline V gene. Trimming cost V 0 bases and J 4 bases, with 13 bases left between them. The CDR3 extends over 16 amino acids. The CDR3 sequence: CASSQEALKGYNEQFF. CDR3 sequence (DNA): TGCGCCAGCAGCCAAGAGGCACTAAAGGGGTACAATGAGCAGTTCTTC.

This chain uses TRBV20-1 with TRBJ1-2; perhaps TRBD1 as D (5 bases). Germline-derived CDR1 and CDR2 are DFQATT and SNEGSKA (reference sequence). The ends were cut back, 6 bases at V and 4 bases at J, with 15 bases in the middle. The CDR3 covers 13 residues. CDR3 region: CSARDYGTYGYTF. The CDR3 DNA follows: TGCAGTGCCCGGGATTATGGGACCTATGGCTACACCTTC.

This clonotype occurred once. J is TRBJ2-3 and V is TRBV5-1, with 10 nucleotides matching TRBD2. V lost 0 bases and J lost 0; bases outside the gene matches: 1. The germline CDR1 and CDR2 sequences are SGHRS and YFSETQ. This CDR3 is 16 amino acids long. The CDR3 reads CASSLAGLASTDTQYF. CDR3 in DNA: TGCGCCAGCAGCTTGGCGGGACTAGCGAGCACAGATACGCAGTATTTT.

The CDR3 region is CATRRDDNNEQFF. CDR3 nucleotides: TGTGCCACCCGTCGGGACGACAACAATGAGCAGTTCTTC. The chain joins TRBV10-3 to TRBJ2-1, with D perhaps being TRBD1 or TRBD2 (5 bases each). Germline V gene data show CDR1 as ENHRY and CDR2 as SYGVKD. This CDR3 has 13 amino acids. The V and J ends lost 10 bases and 5 bases respectively, with 15 bases between them.

V and J are TRBV20-1 and TRBJ2-7, with TRBD2 matching 7 bases. The end of the DNA fits TRBJ2-5 better, so the J call may be wrong. Germline V CDR1 and CDR2: DFQATT, SNEGSKA (reference sequence). The CDR3 covers 18 residues. The CDR3 region is CSARRNPLAFFLQETQYF. The DNA of the CDR3 is TGCAGTGCTAGACGAAACCCACTAGCGTTCTTTCTACAAGAGACCCAGTACTTC.

To note about this clonotype: Without the conserved terminal phenylalanine or tryptophan, this CDR3 likely stems from a read error. V usage is TRBV10-3 and J usage is TRBJ2-3; D gene ambiguous. Germline V gene data show CDR1 as ENHRY and CDR2 as SYGVKD. The CDR3 is made up of 16 amino acids. V lost 5 bases and J lost 4, with 19 bases in between. The CDR3 nucleotides are TGTGCCATCAGTTCAAGCGAGAGTGGTGCGGCAGATACGCAGTATTCT. Protein product: CAISSSESGAADTQYS.

The V and J genes are TRBV6-2 or TRBV6-3 and TRBJ2-6, with TRBD2 identical over 9 bases. Germline trimming cut 1 base from V and 4 bases from J; bases unmatched to any gene: 5. CDR1 is MNHEY and CDR2 is SVGEGT in the germline V gene. The CDR3 is 17 residues long. The CDR3 here is CASSYFASGTGANVLTF. The CDR3 DNA reads as TGTGCCAGCAGTTACTTTGCTAGCGGGACCGGGGCCAACGTCCTGACTTTC.

The chain couples TRBV12-3 or TRBV12-4 to TRBJ2-7; 8 positions agree with TRBD1. The CDR3 totals 14 residues. The junction had 5 bases not matched to a gene; V was cut back by 7 bases and J by 0 bases. DNA of the CDR3: TGTGCCAGCAATCGACAGGGGAGCTCCTACGAGCAGTACTTC. Protein: CASNRQGSSYEQYF.

The genes are TRBV27 and TRBJ2-5; 9 bases are shared with TRBD2. Germline V gene lookup returns CDR1 MNHEY and CDR2 SMNVEV (reference sequence). The junction had 21 bases not matched to a gene; V was cut back by 5 bases and J by 5 bases. The CDR3 is 19 amino acids. The CDR3 sequence is CASSPLSSGREQPGETQYF. The CDR3 nucleotides read TGTGCCAGCAGTCCCCTGAGTAGCGGGAGAGAACAACCGGGGGAGACCCAGTACTTC.

The rearrangement joins TRBV6-1 to TRBJ1-4; D remains unclear. V shed 5 bases and J shed 8 bases, with 15 bases lying between them. The germline gives CDR1 MNHNS, CDR2 SASEGT. The CDR3 covers 14 residues. The CDR3 DNA is TGTGCCAGCAGTCATACCACTAACGGAGAAAAACTGTTTTTT. Translated: CASSHTTNGEKLFF.

This chain joins TRBV6-5 and TRBJ2-3; D possibly corresponds to TRBD2 (6 bases). Between the trimmed V and J ends, which lost 7 bases and 4 bases, there was a span of 12 bases. Germline V lookup: CDR1 MNHEY, CDR2 SVGAGI. The CDR3 has 13 amino acids. CDR3 protein: CASNDGSADTQYF. Written as DNA, the CDR3 is TGTGCCAGCAACGACGGGAGTGCAGATACGCAGTATTTT.

J is TRBJ1-2 and V is TRBV14, with 12 bases fitting TRBD1. Unmatched junction bases numbered 10, after V lost 3 bases and J lost 2 bases. CDR3 length equals 18 residues. Germline loops: CDR1 SGHDN, CDR2 FVKESK. The CDR3 nucleotides are TGTGCCAGCAGCCACTCCCGGGACAGGGGGCGAGGGAACTATGGCTACACCTTC. As protein: CASSHSRDRGRGNYGYTF.